This entry is about one T cell receptor (beta chain). This entry belongs to a study of shared clonotypes between healthy human individuals. Measured with immunoSEQ multiplex PCR; TCRdb has only the in-frame clones, and not every one. The repertoire holds about 2.3 million clones, approximately 95% seen once, with approximately 0.4% in the top ten. Specimen: naive CD4+ T cells from PBMCs. Indicated subset: CD45RA+ positively selected. This receptor was taken from a man between 18 and 29 years old in good health. Some clones in this sample may be carry-over from other donors' samples.

The CDR3 DNA sequence: TGTGCCACCGGGACGGCGAACACCGGGGAGCTGTTTTTT. It translates to CATGTANTGELFF. V is TRBV28 and J is TRBJ2-2; TRBD1 or TRBD2 may be the D gene (5 bases each). The CDR3 is 13 amino acids. Between the trimmed V and J ends, which lost 10 bases and 0 bases, there was a span of 9 bases. CDR1 and CDR2 (germline): MDHEN, SYDVKM.